This TCR beta chain was documented in a study of human T cells and chemical hapten exposure. Study at large: It was small differences in pooled library volume that mainly caused per-sample TCR yields to vary.

Study-wide results and caveats: TCRs exceeding 1 in 1000 frequency stayed unchanged with DPC sensitization.

The library labeled individual cDNA molecules by adding unique molecular identifiers to them. Original data processing: A per-sample median of roughly 96,000 TCRs was observed, with a range of roughly 20,000 to 690,600. One entry per CDR3 protein results from TCRdb running MiXCR on the 5' RACE reads. The V and J calls and clone size are TCRdb's, not the authors'. Of more than 140,000 distinct CDR3 sequences listed, about 4.3% are singletons. This clonotype was seen at least ten times. Its antigen is currently unknown. In germline, CDR1 is SGHDT, CDR2 YYEEEE. The CDR3 spans 12 residues. Trimming stripped 4 bases from V and 8 bases from J, with 12 bases between. The template was total RNA from unfractionated whole blood.

The chain employs TRBV5-6 and TRBJ1-1; TRBD1 is a possible D gene (6 bases). This sequence was found in a female donor in good health. Here the CDR3 DNA reads TGTGCCAGCAGCCCAAAGGGGGGCGAAGCTTTCTTT. This translates into CASSPKGGEAFF.